This T cell receptor (beta chain) derives from a study of long-term antiretroviral therapy in people with HIV. Overall study findings and caveats: CDR3 length ranges were narrower in HIV repertoires than in controls.

Survey-level resolution applied to immunoSEQ assay v3.0. The method was immunoSEQ multiplex PCR; TCRdb's version includes in-frame clones alone and lacks a portion of them. Among roughly 17,000 clones listed, over 70% were seen once. The length of the CDR3 is 14 residues. The germline V gene encodes CDR1 GTSNPN and CDR2 SVGIG (reference sequence). V lost 7 bases and J lost 8; bases outside the gene matches: 16. In the case of this clone: Its cognate antigen is unknown.

The input for sequencing was unsorted PBMCs, taken 2.3 years after starting antiretroviral therapy. The chain is built from TRBV30 and TRBJ1-1, with 7 bases identical to TRBD1. This clonotype originated in a middle-aged woman with HIV. The CDR3 reads CAFRKDRDLVEAFF. In nucleotides, the CDR3 is TGTGCCTTCCGAAAAGACAGGGATTTAGTGGAAGCTTTCTTT.